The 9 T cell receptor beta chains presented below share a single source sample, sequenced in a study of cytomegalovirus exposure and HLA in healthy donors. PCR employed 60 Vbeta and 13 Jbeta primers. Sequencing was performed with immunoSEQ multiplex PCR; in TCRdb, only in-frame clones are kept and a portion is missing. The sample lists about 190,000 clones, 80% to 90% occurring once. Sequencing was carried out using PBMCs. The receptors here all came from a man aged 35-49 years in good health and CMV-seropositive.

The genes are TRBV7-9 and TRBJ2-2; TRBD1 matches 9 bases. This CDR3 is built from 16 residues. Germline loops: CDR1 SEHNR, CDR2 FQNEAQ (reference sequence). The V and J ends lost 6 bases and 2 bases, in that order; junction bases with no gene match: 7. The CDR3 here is CASSPNRGRNTGELFF. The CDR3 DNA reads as TGTGCCAGCAGTCCCAACAGGGGGCGCAACACCGGGGAGCTGTTTTTT.

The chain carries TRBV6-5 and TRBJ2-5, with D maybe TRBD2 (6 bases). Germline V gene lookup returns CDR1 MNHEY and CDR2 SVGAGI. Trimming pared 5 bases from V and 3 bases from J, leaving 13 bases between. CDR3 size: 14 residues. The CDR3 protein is CASSAWGTEETQYF. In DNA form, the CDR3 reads TGTGCCAGCAGTGCGTGGGGGACTGAAGAGACCCAGTACTTC.

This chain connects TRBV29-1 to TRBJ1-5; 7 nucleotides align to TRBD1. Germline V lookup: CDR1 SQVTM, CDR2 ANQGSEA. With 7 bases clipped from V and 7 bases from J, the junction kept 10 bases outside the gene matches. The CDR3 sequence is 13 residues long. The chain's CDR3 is CSGETGSRQPQHF. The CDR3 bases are TGCAGCGGGGAGACAGGGTCCCGCCAGCCCCAGCATTTT. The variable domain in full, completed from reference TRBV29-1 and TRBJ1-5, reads SAVISQKPSRDICQRGTSLTIQCQVDSQVTMMFWYRQQPGQSLTLIATANQGSEATYESGFVIDKFPISRPNLTFSTLTVSNMSPEDSSIYLCSGETGSRQPQHFGDGTRLSIL.

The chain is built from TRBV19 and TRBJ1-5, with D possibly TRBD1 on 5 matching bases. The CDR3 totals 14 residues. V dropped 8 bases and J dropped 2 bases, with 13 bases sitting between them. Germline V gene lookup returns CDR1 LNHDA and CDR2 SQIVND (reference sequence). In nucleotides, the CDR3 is TGTGCCAGTTCACCCCGGGGGGGCAATCAGCCCCAGCATTTT. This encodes CASSPRGGNQPQHF.

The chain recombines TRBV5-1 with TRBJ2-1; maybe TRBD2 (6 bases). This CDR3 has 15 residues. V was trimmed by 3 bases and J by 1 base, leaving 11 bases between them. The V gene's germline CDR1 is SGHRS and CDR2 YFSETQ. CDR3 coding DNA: TGCGCCAGCAGCTCGAATAGCGGTTCCTACAATGAGCAGTTCTTC. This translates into CASSSNSGSYNEQFF.

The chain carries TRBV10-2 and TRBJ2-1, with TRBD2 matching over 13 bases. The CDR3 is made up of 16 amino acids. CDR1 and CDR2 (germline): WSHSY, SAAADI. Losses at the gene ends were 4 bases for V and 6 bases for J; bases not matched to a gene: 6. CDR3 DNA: TGCGCCAGCAGTGGACTTGGGACTAGCGGGATCAATGAGCAGTTCTTC. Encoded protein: CASSGLGTSGINEQFF.

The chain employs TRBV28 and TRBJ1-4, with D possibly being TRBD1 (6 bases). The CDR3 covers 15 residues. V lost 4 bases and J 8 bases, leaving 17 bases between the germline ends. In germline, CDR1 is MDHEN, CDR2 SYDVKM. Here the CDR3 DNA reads TGTGCCAGCAGTTCAGACAGGACGGCGAGAGAAAAACTGTTTTTT. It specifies CASSSDRTAREKLFF.

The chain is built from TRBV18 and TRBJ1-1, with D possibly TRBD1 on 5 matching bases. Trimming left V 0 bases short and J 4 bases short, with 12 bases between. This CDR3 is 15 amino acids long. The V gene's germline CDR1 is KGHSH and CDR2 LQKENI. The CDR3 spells CASSPPRQQVTEAFF. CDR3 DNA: TGTGCCAGCTCACCACCTCGACAGCAGGTCACTGAAGCTTTCTTT.

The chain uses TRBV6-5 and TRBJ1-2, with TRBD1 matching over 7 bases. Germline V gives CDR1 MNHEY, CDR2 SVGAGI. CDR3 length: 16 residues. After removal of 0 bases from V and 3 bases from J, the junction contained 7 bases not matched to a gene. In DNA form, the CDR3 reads TGTGCCAGCAGTTACTCTACAGGGGAAAGGGACTATGGCTACACCTTC. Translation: CASSYSTGERDYGYTF.